These 25 T cell receptor beta chains were all obtained from the same sample, sequenced in a study of shared clonotypes between healthy human individuals. The assay was immunoSEQ multiplex PCR, and TCRdb's table has in-frame clones only and misses some. The table records about 600,000 clones, nearly 97% of them present only once. The naive CD8 population came from CD45RO-negative cells selected for CCR7, without terminally differentiated effector memory CD45RA+ cells. Sequenced material: naive CD8+ T cells sorted from blood. These receptors came from a woman in her 30s in good health.

The J gene is TRBJ2-1, the V gene TRBV29-1, with D possibly matching TRBD2 (6 bases). Germline V gene sequence: CDR1 SQVTM, CDR2 ANQGSEA. The V end lost 1 base, the J end lost 0 bases, and 10 bases lay between the germline ends. CDR3 length: 15 residues. The CDR3 here is CSVEGLAPSYNEQFF. CDR3 in DNA: TGCAGCGTTGAAGGGCTAGCGCCCTCCTACAATGAGCAGTTCTTC.

The J gene is TRBJ2-1, the V gene TRBV28; D may be TRBD2 (5 bases). Germline assignment: CDR1 MDHEN and CDR2 SYDVKM. V shed 7 bases and J shed 1 base, with 14 bases lying between them. The CDR3 extends over 15 amino acids. CDR3 in amino acids: CASNGLPESYNEQFF. The CDR3 region has the DNA TGTGCCAGCAATGGACTTCCTGAATCCTACAATGAGCAGTTCTTC.

The rearrangement links TRBV5-6 to TRBJ1-1; D gene unclear. CDR1 and CDR2 (germline): SGHDT, YYEEEE. Trimming took off 0 bases at V and 2 bases at J, with 5 bases between the two ends. The CDR3 runs to 13 residues. The DNA for the CDR3 is TGTGCCAGCAGCTTGGAGTATAACACTGAAGCTTTCTTT. Residues: CASSLEYNTEAFF.

The V call is TRBV2, the J call TRBJ2-7, with TRBD1 matching over 7 bases. The CDR3 loop spans 15 amino acids. J lost 5 bases, V lost 5 bases, and 12 bases had no gene match. Germline lookup yields CDR1 SNHLY and CDR2 FYNNEI. CDR3 in amino acids: CASSSPGGTIDEQYF. CDR3 in DNA: TGTGCCAGCAGTTCCCCAGGGGGAACTATAGACGAGCAGTACTTC.

The table lists this clone with a count of one. CDR3 loop: CASSEGSSNQPQHF. CDR3 DNA sequence: TGTGCCAGCAGTGAAGGCAGTAGCAATCAGCCCCAGCATTTT. The chain couples TRBV6-1 to TRBJ1-5; D gene unclear. There are 14 residues in the CDR3. V lost 1 base and J lost 0, with 4 bases in between. Germline assignment: CDR1 MNHNS and CDR2 SASEGT.

The J gene is TRBJ1-5, the V gene TRBV30; no clear D. CDR1 is GTSNPN and CDR2 is SVGIG in the germline V gene (reference sequence). This CDR3 is built from 13 residues. Trimming took 0 bases from V and 2 from J, leaving 5 bases between them. Here the CDR3 DNA reads TGTGCCTGGAGTGTATATGGCAATCAGCCCCAGCATTTT. Amino acids: CAWSVYGNQPQHF. Using reference TRBV30 and TRBJ1-5 for the parts outside the CDR3, the full variable domain is SQTIHQWPATLVQPVGSPLSLECTVEGTSNPNLYWYRQAAGRGLQLLFYSVGIGQISSEVPQNLSASRPQDRQFILSSKKLLLSDSGFYLCAWSVYGNQPQHFGDGTRLSIL.

The chain has TRBV4-1 and TRBJ2-7; weak D call: TRBD2 (6 bases). This CDR3 contains 16 residues. V was pared by 4 bases and J by 2 bases, with 18 bases between. Germline assignment: CDR1 MGHRA and CDR2 YSYEKL. The CDR3 spells CASSPGTGTGAYEQYF. The CDR3 nucleotides read TGCGCCAGCAGCCCAGGTACCGGGACGGGGGCCTACGAGCAGTACTTC.

The chain couples TRBV6-4 to TRBJ2-7, with D perhaps matching TRBD1 (7 bases). V gave up 8 bases and J gave up 4 bases, with 15 bases separating them. This CDR3 contains 13 residues. Germline CDR1 MRHNA, CDR2 SNTAGT. CDR3 sequence (DNA): TGTGCCAGCCGGACAGGAGGAGGGTACGAGCAGTACTTC. Its protein product is CASRTGGGYEQYF.

J is TRBJ2-5 and V is TRBV7-9, with 8 bases matching TRBD1. This CDR3 has 15 residues. Germline lookup yields CDR1 SEHNR and CDR2 FQNEAQ (reference sequence). J gave up 2 bases and V 2 bases, and 4 bases lay outside the gene matches. CDR3 residues: CASSLPDRDQETQYF. Here the CDR3 DNA reads TGTGCCAGCAGCTTACCGGACAGGGATCAAGAGACCCAGTACTTC.

V usage is TRBV7-8 and J usage is TRBJ2-7; D possibly corresponds to TRBD1 (5 bases). The germline V gene has CDR1 SGHVS and CDR2 FQNEAQ. V was clipped by 4 bases and J by 4 bases, with 17 bases between them. This CDR3 comprises 15 residues. CDR3 sequence reads: CASSYQMIREYEQYF. CDR3 bases: TGTGCCAGCAGCTACCAGATGATCAGGGAATACGAGCAGTACTTC. Full variable domain (outside the CDR3, taken from reference TRBV7-8 and TRBJ2-7): GAGVSQSPRYKVAKRGQDVALRCDPISGHVSLFWYQQALGQGPEFLTYFQNEAQLDKSGLPSDRFFAERPEGSVSTLKIQRTQQEDSAVYLCASSYQMIREYEQYFGPGTRLTVT.

This clone occurred a few times. V gene TRBV14 combines with J gene TRBJ2-1; TRBD2 agrees at 7 bases. Germline CDR1 reads SGHDN; CDR2 reads FVKESK. The CDR3 has 17 residues. V lost 4 bases, J lost 4 bases, and 13 bases stayed unmatched. CDR3 sequence (DNA): TGTGCCAGCAGCCCCACCCTCCGGGAGGTGGGATACAATGAGCAGTTCTTC. This sequence encodes CASSPTLREVGYNEQFF.

The chain joins TRBV9 to TRBJ2-1; 12 nucleotides match TRBD2. Germline V gives CDR1 SGDLS, CDR2 YYNGEE. CDR3 length equals 19 residues. The J segment lost 0 bases and the V segment lost 0 bases, leaving 7 bases of the junction unmatched. This chain's CDR3 is CASSVEGTSGPGSYNEQFF. The CDR3 DNA reads as TGTGCCAGCAGCGTAGAAGGGACTAGCGGGCCTGGCTCCTACAATGAGCAGTTCTTC.

The J gene is TRBJ1-4, the V gene TRBV6-1, with TRBD1 as a possible D gene (5 bases). Trimming removed 8 bases from V and 8 bases from J, with 18 bases in between. This CDR3 spans 14 amino acids. Per germline, CDR1 MNHNS and CDR2 SASEGT. This chain's CDR3 is CASRTGRGVEKLFF. The CDR3 nucleotides are TGTGCCAGCCGCACGGGACGAGGGGTCGAAAAACTGTTTTTT.

The chain carries TRBV9 and TRBJ1-1; 8 bases line up with TRBD1. Germline values: CDR1 SGDLS, CDR2 YYNGEE. V lost 3 bases and J lost 4; bases outside the gene matches: 8. CDR3 length: 15 residues. For the CDR3, the DNA is TGTGCCAGCAGCGCCCAACAGGGGGTCTTCACTGAAGCTTTCTTT. This encodes CASSAQQGVFTEAFF.

The V gene is TRBV9, the J gene TRBJ2-5, with a tentative D call TRBD1 (6 bases). Looked up from germline, CDR1 is SGDLS and CDR2 is YYNGEE. The CDR3 length is 13 residues. V shed 2 bases and J shed 3 bases, with 8 bases lying between them. CDR3 sequence (DNA): TGTGCCAGCAGCGTCGGACAGAAAGAGACCCAGTACTTC. Encoded protein: CASSVGQKETQYF.

The table lists this clone with a count of one. The chain has TRBV27 and TRBJ1-1, with TRBD1 as a possible D gene (6 bases). The CDR3 contains 15 residues. In germline, CDR1 is MNHEY, CDR2 SMNVEV (reference sequence). The germline V and J ends were trimmed by 4 bases and 1 base, with 13 bases remaining between them. This chain's CDR3 is CASSYTTGTNTEAFF. The CDR3 DNA reads as TGTGCCAGCAGTTACACGACAGGAACGAACACTGAAGCTTTCTTT.

The table lists this clone with a count of one. The chain couples TRBV6-9 to TRBJ2-7; D is ambiguous. Germline V gene lookup returns CDR1 MNHGY and CDR2 SVAAGI. Trimming cost V 8 bases and J 3 bases, with 14 bases left between them. The CDR3 has 13 residues. The DNA for the CDR3 is TGTGCCAGCCCGTATTTGAGCTACTACGAGCAGTACTTC. This codes for CASPYLSYYEQYF.

The chain combines TRBV28 with TRBJ2-5; unclear D gene. CDR1 and CDR2 (germline): MDHEN, SYDVKM. This CDR3 is 13 amino acids long. Trimming shortened V by 5 bases and J by 8 bases, and 15 bases separated the two germline ends. CDR3 loop: CASSDTWKGTQYF. CDR3 sequence (DNA): TGTGCCAGCAGTGATACGTGGAAGGGTACCCAGTACTTC.

This chain joins TRBV6-5 and TRBJ2-3; TRBD2 aligns across 9 bases. The V and J ends lost 8 bases and 4 bases, in that order; junction bases with no gene match: 10. The CDR3 loop spans 15 amino acids. CDR1 is MNHEY and CDR2 is SVGAGI in the germline V gene. CDR3 residues: CASCSSREGADTQYF. CDR3 coding DNA: TGTGCCAGCTGCTCGTCGCGGGAGGGCGCAGATACGCAGTATTTT.

Concerning this clone itself: Other DNA sequences in the same sample also yield this CDR3. The chain is built from TRBV29-1 and TRBJ1-1; D is unclear. The V and J ends lost 1 base and 6 bases respectively, with 9 bases between them. The length of the CDR3 is 12 residues. Germline CDR1 is SQVTM and CDR2 is ANQGSEA. The CDR3, as DNA: TGCAGCGTTGAAGGGGGAGGCGCTGAAGCTTTCTTT. Its protein is CSVEGGGAEAFF.

Of note for this clone: This CDR3 is also generated by other DNA sequences in the sample. The rearrangement links TRBV9 to TRBJ2-7; 8 positions agree with TRBD2. Trimming cost V 0 bases and J 2 bases; bases outside gene matches: 4. This CDR3 contains 15 residues. Germline CDR1 and CDR2: SGDLS and YYNGEE. The CDR3, as DNA: TGTGCCAGCAGCGTAGAGGCGGGAGGCACCTACGAGCAGTACTTC. Translated: CASSVEAGGTYEQYF.

The rearrangement joins TRBV6-4 to TRBJ2-1, with 8 nucleotides matching TRBD2. V was clipped by 3 bases and J by 0 bases; unmatched bases: 1. This CDR3 is built from 15 residues. Germline loops: CDR1 MRHNA, CDR2 SNTAGT. CDR3: CASSESGSSYNEQFF. CDR3 DNA sequence: TGTGCCAGCAGTGAAAGCGGGAGCTCCTACAATGAGCAGTTCTTC.

CDR3 sequence reads: CASSQGGYEQYF. The CDR3 region has the DNA TGTGCCAGCTCACAAGGCGGATACGAGCAGTACTTC. The rearrangement uses TRBV18 and TRBJ2-7; D gene unclear. The CDR3 extends over 12 amino acids. Per germline, CDR1 KGHSH and CDR2 LQKENI. V lost 4 bases, J lost 4 bases, and 8 bases lay in between.

The V call is TRBV11-2, the J call TRBJ2-2; TRBD2 matches at 9 bases. Germline V CDR1 and CDR2: SGHAT, FQNNGV. The junction had 2 bases not matched to a gene; V was cut back by 0 bases and J by 3 bases. The CDR3 is 16 amino acids. The CDR3 region is CASSLETSGHTGELFF. The CDR3 nucleotides read TGTGCCAGCAGCTTAGAGACTAGCGGACACACCGGGGAGCTGTTTTTT. The full variable domain, completed using reference TRBV11-2 and TRBJ2-2, is EAGVAQSPRYKIIEKRQSVAFWCNPISGHATLYWYQQILGQGPKLLIQFQNNGVVDDSQLPKDRFSAERLKGVDSTLKIQPAKLEDSAVYLCASSLETSGHTGELFFGEGSRLTVL.

This chain's CDR3 is CASTPPGQGAKIGNTIYF. As DNA, the CDR3 is TGTGCCAGTACACCCCCGGGACAGGGGGCGAAAATCGGAAACACCATATATTTT. The V gene is TRBV19, the J gene TRBJ1-3; TRBD1 matches at 12 bases. The J segment lost 4 bases and the V segment lost 7 bases, leaving 14 bases of the junction unmatched. The CDR3 has 18 residues. Germline V lookup: CDR1 LNHDA, CDR2 SQIVND (reference sequence).